A single sample is the source of the 30 T cell receptor beta chains below, sequenced in a study of vaccination and CD4 T cells after COVID-19. MiXCR, applied by TCRdb to the PCR reads, yields one record per CDR3 protein. The sample lists roughly 30,000 distinct CDR3 sequences; under 60% were seen once. Sample time point: late sampling 161 to 241 days after vaccination in a few convalescent patients. Sequenced here: CD4+ T cells from blood, sampled about 7 months after SARS-CoV-2 vaccination. These receptors came from a human donor who had recovered from COVID-19.

The chain employs TRBV7-9 and TRBJ2-5; D unclear. Germline loops: CDR1 SEHNR, CDR2 FQNEAQ (reference sequence). The V end lost 2 bases, the J end lost 0 bases, and 7 bases lay between the germline ends. There are 14 residues in the CDR3. In DNA form, the CDR3 reads TGTGCCAGCAGCTTAACTCAGTACCAAGAGACCCAGTACTTC. Amino acid sequence: CASSLTQYQETQYF.

In its sample, this clonotype was seen a few times. The chain recombines TRBV19 with TRBJ2-1; possible D gene TRBD2, 6 bases. Trimming removed 3 bases from V and 5 bases from J, with 17 bases in between. The CDR3 extends over 16 amino acids. Germline CDR1 is LNHDA and CDR2 is SQIVND (reference sequence). The chain's CDR3 is CASSILGGFDNNEQFF. Written as DNA, the CDR3 is TGTGCCAGTAGTATTTTGGGGGGTTTTGATAACAATGAGCAGTTCTTC.

The V call is TRBV19, the J call TRBJ2-3; 9 bases are a match to TRBD2. Germline loops: CDR1 LNHDA, CDR2 SQIVND (reference sequence). The V and J ends lost 3 bases and 4 bases, in that order; junction bases with no gene match: 5. The CDR3 has 15 residues. The CDR3 sequence: CASSMREGLSDTQYF. The CDR3 nucleotides read TGTGCCAGTAGTATGCGGGAGGGCCTGTCAGATACGCAGTATTTT.

The V call is TRBV30, the J call TRBJ1-6; D not resolved. Germline V gene sequence: CDR1 GTSNPN, CDR2 SVGIG (reference sequence). This CDR3 contains 15 residues. With 2 bases removed from V and 7 bases from J, the gap between germline ends came to 15 bases. The CDR3 bases are TGTGCCTGGAGTTCATCGGGCCCGGGCAATTCACCCCTCCACTTT. Its protein product is CAWSSSGPGNSPLHF.

The gene calls are TRBV6-4 and TRBJ2-7, with 8 bases aligning to TRBD1. The germline V gene has CDR1 MRHNA and CDR2 SNTAGT. Trimming cost V 2 bases and J 0 bases; bases outside gene matches: 3. The CDR3 sequence is 15 residues long. CDR3 sequence (DNA): TGTGCCAGCAGTGACCGGGACAGGAGCTCCTACGAGCAGTACTTC. Residues: CASSDRDRSSYEQYF.

The rearrangement uses TRBV6-2 or TRBV6-3 and TRBJ1-6; D is ambiguous. The CDR3 runs to 13 residues. Trimming left V 0 bases short and J 10 bases short, with 7 bases between. Germline loops: CDR1 MNHEY, CDR2 SVGEGT. CDR3 protein: CASSYSMGSPLHF. The DNA for the CDR3 is TGTGCCAGCAGTTACTCGATGGGCTCACCCCTCCACTTT.

The chain has TRBV29-1 and TRBJ2-3; weak D call: TRBD2 (7 bases). Trimming stripped 4 bases from V and 6 bases from J, with 14 bases between. The CDR3 is 13 residues long. Germline CDR1 is SQVTM and CDR2 is ANQGSEA. The CDR3 loop is CSVVPGGLDTQYF. DNA for the CDR3: TGCAGCGTTGTGCCCGGGGGGCTGGATACGCAGTATTTT.

The genes are TRBV2 and TRBJ1-1, with no clear D. Germline CDR1 is SNHLY and CDR2 is FYNNEI. CDR3 size: 13 residues. Trimming pared 3 bases from V and 8 bases from J, leaving 13 bases between. Here the CDR3 DNA reads TGTGCCAGCAGTGAGTTTGGGCAGTCCGAAGCTTTCTTT. Translation gives CASSEFGQSEAFF.

V usage is TRBV7-2 and J usage is TRBJ2-5, with 10 bases matching TRBD2. V was pared by 5 bases and J by 4 bases, with 4 bases of the junction left unmatched. CDR3 length: 14 amino acids. The germline V gene has CDR1 SGHTA and CDR2 FQGNSA. In DNA form, the CDR3 reads TGTGCCAGCAGCCCCCGGACTAGCGGAGAGACCCAGTACTTC. It translates to CASSPRTSGETQYF.

This clonotype was observed a handful of times. The genes are TRBV7-8 and TRBJ1-6; D unclear. V was pared by 1 base and J by 7 bases, with 14 bases between. The CDR3 is made up of 16 amino acids. CDR1 is SGHVS, CDR2 FQNEAQ, per germline. CDR3 bases: TGTGCCAGCAGCTTAGTTTTACAGACCTTCAATTCACCCCTCCACTTT. It specifies CASSLVLQTFNSPLHF.

This chain uses TRBV28 with TRBJ1-5; D call uncertain. This CDR3 has 12 amino acids. Germline V CDR1 and CDR2: MDHEN, SYDVKM. Between the trimmed V and J ends, which lost 3 bases and 4 bases, there was a span of 4 bases. CDR3 coding DNA: TGTGCCAGCAGTTTGGCTAATCAGCCCCAGCATTTT. Translation: CASSLANQPQHF.

The V gene is TRBV6-1, the J gene TRBJ1-1; no firm D call. Germline V gene lookup returns CDR1 MNHNS and CDR2 SASEGT. V was shortened by 6 bases and J by 10 bases, with 6 bases between the two germline ends. The CDR3 consists of 9 residues. The DNA of the CDR3 is TGTGCCAGCAGCTTCCCAGCTTTCTTT. The encoded protein is CASSFPAFF.

The V call is TRBV7-3, the J call TRBJ2-3; D not resolved. This CDR3 spans 14 amino acids. Trimming stripped 8 bases from V and 3 bases from J, with 15 bases between. Germline V gives CDR1 SGHTA, CDR2 FQGTGA. CDR3 bases: TGTGCCAGCTCGCGCGGTTTGGGGACAGATACGCAGTATTTT. Protein: CASSRGLGTDTQYF.

By share, this clonotype ranks as medium-sized. The V call is TRBV20-1, the J call TRBJ1-5; possible D gene TRBD1, 6 bases. The CDR3 spans 15 residues. Germline V CDR1 and CDR2: DFQATT, SNEGSKA (reference sequence). The ends were cut back, 0 bases at V and 4 bases at J, with 13 bases in the middle. The CDR3 sequence is CSARDLQGENQPQHF. DNA for the CDR3: TGCAGTGCTAGAGATTTACAGGGCGAGAATCAGCCCCAGCATTTT.

V and J are TRBV7-9 and TRBJ2-3; maybe TRBD2 (6 bases). Trimming took 1 base from V and 11 from J, leaving 13 bases between them. The CDR3 length is 13 residues. The V gene's germline CDR1 is SEHNR and CDR2 FQNEAQ (reference sequence). The chain's CDR3 is CASSLGGTQEQYF. The CDR3 DNA reads as TGTGCCAGCAGCTTAGGCGGGACTCAGGAGCAGTATTTT.

Only a few counts were recorded for this clonotype. The V call is TRBV19, the J call TRBJ2-3; D is ambiguous. This CDR3 has 11 residues. Germline V lookup: CDR1 LNHDA, CDR2 SQIVND (reference sequence). The germline V and J ends were trimmed by 9 bases and 5 bases, with 9 bases remaining between them. Here the CDR3 reads CASTQGDTQYF. The CDR3 DNA reads as TGTGCCAGCACCCAAGGAGATACGCAGTATTTT.

The CDR3 reads CASSLTAGSGELFF. As DNA, the CDR3 is TGTGCCAGCAGTTTAACTGCGGGGAGCGGGGAGCTGTTTTTT. The gene calls are TRBV28 and TRBJ2-2, with D possibly matching TRBD2 (6 bases). From germline, CDR1 is MDHEN and CDR2 SYDVKM. The CDR3 is 14 residues long. V lost 2 bases, J lost 7 bases, and 11 bases lay in between.

This clonotype was picked up a small number of times. The CDR3 loop reads CATSREKSGSYEQYF. DNA for the CDR3: TGTGCCACCAGCAGAGAGAAGTCAGGCTCCTACGAGCAGTACTTC. This sequence joins TRBV15 and TRBJ2-7, with unresolved D. Trimming cost V 0 bases and J 0 bases, with 9 bases left between them. The CDR3 is made up of 15 amino acids. Germline V lookup: CDR1 LNHNV, CDR2 YYDKDF (reference sequence).

V usage is TRBV24-1 and J usage is TRBJ2-1; the match to TRBD2 covers 8 bases. Germline CDR1 reads KGHDR; CDR2 reads SFDVKD. The CDR3 length is 16 residues. V was clipped by 3 bases and J by 9 bases; unmatched bases: 12. The CDR3 sequence: CATSDAGTSLAGEQFF. CDR3 coding DNA: TGTGCCACCAGTGATGCCGGGACTAGTCTGGCGGGTGAGCAGTTCTTC.

V is TRBV20-1 and J is TRBJ2-5; tentative D call: TRBD2 (6 bases). V was pared by 6 bases and J by 5 bases, with 25 bases between. The CDR3 extends over 16 amino acids. Germline CDR1 reads DFQATT; CDR2 reads SNEGSKA (reference sequence). The CDR3 DNA reads TGCAGTGCCCGGAACGGGGCACTTTCTAGCGTTGAGACCCAGTACTTC. It yields the protein CSARNGALSSVETQYF.

This chain connects TRBV19 to TRBJ2-1; 10 bases are shared with TRBD2. This CDR3 spans 17 amino acids. V dropped 7 bases and J dropped 9; count of bases not matched to a gene: 18. Looked up from germline, CDR1 is LNHDA and CDR2 is SQIVND (reference sequence). CDR3 nucleotide sequence: TGTGCCAGTATAAGTCCAGCGGGAGGGCCAAGTGAGGGTGAGCAGTTCTTC. It codes for CASISPAGGPSEGEQFF.

The rearrangement uses TRBV6-5 and TRBJ2-5; a weak D match, TRBD2 (6 bases). CDR1 MNHEY and CDR2 SVGAGI come from the germline V gene. V was clipped by 2 bases and J by 0 bases, with 13 bases between them. This CDR3 is 16 amino acids long. Here the CDR3 reads CASSYPQGLYQETQYF. The CDR3 DNA is TGTGCCAGCAGTTACCCCCAAGGACTATACCAAGAGACCCAGTACTTC.

In this sample, this clonotype turned up a few times. The chain employs TRBV6-1 and TRBJ1-5; TRBD1 might be the D (5 bases). The V end lost 6 bases, the J end lost 2 bases, and 8 bases lay between the germline ends. The CDR3 length is 13 residues. Germline CDR1 MNHNS, CDR2 SASEGT. CDR3: CASRGTGNQPQHF. For the CDR3, the DNA is TGTGCCAGCAGAGGGACTGGCAATCAGCCCCAGCATTTT.

The sample holds one count of this clonotype. The V and J genes are TRBV24-1 and TRBJ2-1; unclear D gene. The CDR3 length is 16 residues. Per germline, CDR1 KGHDR and CDR2 SFDVKD. V was clipped by 2 bases and J by 3 bases, with 13 bases between them. CDR3 in amino acids: CATSDSSLAFYNEQFF. DNA for the CDR3: TGTGCCACCAGTGATTCCAGTTTGGCCTTCTACAATGAGCAGTTCTTC.

The chain links TRBV6-1 to TRBJ2-7; 8 nucleotides agree with TRBD1. Trimming at V came to 6 bases and at J to 6 bases, leaving 7 bases not matched to a gene. Germline V lookup: CDR1 MNHNS, CDR2 SASEGT. This CDR3 contains 13 residues. CDR3 sequence: CASRTGEFSEQYF. The CDR3 DNA sequence: TGTGCCAGCAGGACAGGGGAGTTCTCCGAGCAGTACTTC.

This chain links TRBV2 with TRBJ2-3; possible D gene TRBD2, 7 bases. CDR1 and CDR2 from the germline V gene are SNHLY and FYNNEI. V lost 6 bases and J lost 2, with 21 bases in between. The CDR3 extends over 17 amino acids. The chain's CDR3 is CASSQRGGGPITDTQYF. The CDR3 coding sequence is TGTGCCAGCAGCCAACGAGGGGGAGGGCCGATCACAGATACGCAGTATTTT.

In this sample, this clonotype turned up once. This chain connects TRBV19 to TRBJ2-5; D may be TRBD1 (6 bases). This CDR3 has 14 amino acids. CDR1 is LNHDA and CDR2 is SQIVND in the germline V gene (reference sequence). Trimming stripped 5 bases from V and 4 bases from J, with 14 bases between. The CDR3 coding sequence is TGTGCCAGTAGTGGAGTGAGCAGGGGAGAGACCCAGTACTTC. It yields the protein CASSGVSRGETQYF.

This clonotype was seen only a few times. The gene calls are TRBV7-9 and TRBJ1-2; no firm D call. The CDR3 sequence is 14 residues long. V lost 4 bases to trimming and J lost 2 bases, with 11 bases between them. Germline V CDR1 and CDR2: SEHNR, FQNEAQ (reference sequence). The CDR3 DNA follows: TGTGCCAGCAGCTCTTATCCAGGAAACTATGGCTACACCTTC. It translates to CASSSYPGNYGYTF.

The rearrangement joins TRBV7-9 to TRBJ1-1; the match to TRBD1 covers 9 bases. Germline V gene lookup returns CDR1 SEHNR and CDR2 FQNEAQ (reference sequence). The junction had 9 bases not matched to a gene; V was cut back by 5 bases and J by 5 bases. This CDR3 is built from 15 residues. CDR3 sequence (DNA): TGTGCCAGCAGCACGCTCCGGGACAGGGCTACTGAAGCTTTCTTT. It translates to CASSTLRDRATEAFF.

This clonotype showed up just a few times. The V gene is TRBV6-2 or TRBV6-3, the J gene TRBJ2-1; 10 nucleotides align to TRBD2. CDR3 length: 15 residues. Germline CDR1 and CDR2: MNHEY and SVGEGT. V lost 5 bases to trimming and J lost 6 bases; unmatched junction nucleotides: 7. The CDR3 loop is CASSPGTSEVNEQFF. The CDR3 coding sequence is TGTGCCAGCAGTCCCGGGACTAGCGAGGTCAATGAGCAGTTCTTC.